Included here is one TCR beta chain sequence, with context. All of the donors resided in Nashville, Tennessee, and each was a Caucasian adult. These data belong to a study of shared clonotypes between healthy human individuals. In the original processing: ImmunoSEQ output lacked quality scores and full-length reads, limiting matched filtering. Profiled with immunoSEQ multiplex PCR; TCRdb holds only in-frame clones, not every one. V and J calls and clone size follow that table, whereas D and trimming were derived from the DNA. This table holds about 1.1 million clones, 77% found once. CDR3 length: 13 amino acids. Germline V lookup: CDR1 ENHRY, CDR2 SYGVKD. V shed 10 bases and J shed 2 bases, with 14 bases lying between them.

V and J are TRBV10-3 and TRBJ2-5; D could derive from TRBD1 or TRBD2 (5 bases each). Material for sequencing was memory CD4+ T cells from PBMCs. Subset indicated: CD45RA-negative fraction. The sequence came from a man younger than 35 in good health. Some clones in this sample may be carry-over from other donors' samples. This CDR3 is CATSGTEQETQYF. The CDR3 bases are TGTGCCACCTCCGGGACGGAGCAAGAGACCCAGTACTTC.